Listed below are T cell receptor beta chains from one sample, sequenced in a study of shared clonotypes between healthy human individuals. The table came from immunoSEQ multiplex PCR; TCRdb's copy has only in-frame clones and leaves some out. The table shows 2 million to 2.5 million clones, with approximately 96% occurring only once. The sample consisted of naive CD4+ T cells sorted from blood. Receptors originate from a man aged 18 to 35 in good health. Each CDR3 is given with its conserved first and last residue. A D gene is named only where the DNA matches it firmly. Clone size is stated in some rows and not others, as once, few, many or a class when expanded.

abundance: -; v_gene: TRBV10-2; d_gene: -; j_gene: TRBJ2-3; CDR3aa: CASSEFTQYF; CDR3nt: TGCGCCAGCAGTGAGTTTACGCAGTATTTT
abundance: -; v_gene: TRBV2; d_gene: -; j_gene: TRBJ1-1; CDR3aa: CASSTQGNTEAFF; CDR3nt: TGTGCCAGCAGTACCCAGGGGAACACTGAAGCTTTCTTT
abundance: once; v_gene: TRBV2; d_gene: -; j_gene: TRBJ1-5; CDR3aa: CASRRGGSNQPQHF; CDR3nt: TGTGCCAGCAGAAGGGGAGGGTCAAATCAGCCCCAGCATTTT
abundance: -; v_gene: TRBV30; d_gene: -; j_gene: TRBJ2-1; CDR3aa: CAWSVGGVVEQFF; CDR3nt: TGTGCCTGGAGTGTCGGGGGAGTGGTTGAGCAGTTCTTC
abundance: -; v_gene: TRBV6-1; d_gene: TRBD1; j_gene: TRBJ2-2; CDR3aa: CASDLTGGSTGELFF; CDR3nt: TGTGCCAGCGACCTGACAGGGGGGTCCACCGGGGAGCTGTTTTTT
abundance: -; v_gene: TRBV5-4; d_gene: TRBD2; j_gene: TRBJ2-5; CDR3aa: CASSWSSGGEETQYF; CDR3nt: TGTGCCAGCAGCTGGTCTAGCGGGGGGGAAGAGACCCAGTACTTC
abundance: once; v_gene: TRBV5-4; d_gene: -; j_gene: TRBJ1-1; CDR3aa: CASSLVGTEAFF; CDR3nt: TGTGCCAGCAGCTTGGTGGGCACTGAAGCTTTCTTT
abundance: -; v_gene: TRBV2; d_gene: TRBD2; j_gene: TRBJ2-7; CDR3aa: CASSVASGSYEQYF; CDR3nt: TGTGCCAGCAGTGTGGCTAGCGGATCCTACGAGCAGTACTTC
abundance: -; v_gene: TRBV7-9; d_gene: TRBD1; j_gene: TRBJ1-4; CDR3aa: CASSLVETGNEKLFF; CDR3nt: TGTGCCAGCAGCTTAGTGGAGACAGGGAATGAAAAACTGTTTTTT
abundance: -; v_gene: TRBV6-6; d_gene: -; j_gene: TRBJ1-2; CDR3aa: CASSQNYGYTF; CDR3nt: TGTGCCAGCAGCCAAAACTATGGCTACACCTTC
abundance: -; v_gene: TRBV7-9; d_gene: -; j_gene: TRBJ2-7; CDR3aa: CASSLNVGTVNYEQYF; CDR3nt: TGTGCCAGCAGCTTAAACGTTGGGACGGTGAACTACGAGCAGTACTTC
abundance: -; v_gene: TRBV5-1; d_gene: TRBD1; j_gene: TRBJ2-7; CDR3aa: CASRFGQGPYEQYF; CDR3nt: TGCGCCAGCAGATTTGGACAGGGTCCCTACGAGCAGTACTTC
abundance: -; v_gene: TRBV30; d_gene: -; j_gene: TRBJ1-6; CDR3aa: CAWSVGEGAGRSPLHF; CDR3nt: TGTGCCTGGAGTGTAGGTGAAGGTGCCGGGAGATCACCCCTCCACTTT
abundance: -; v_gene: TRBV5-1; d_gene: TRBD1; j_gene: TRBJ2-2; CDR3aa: CASRPGTGGTGELFF; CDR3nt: TGCGCCAGCAGGCCCGGGACAGGGGGGACCGGGGAGCTGTTTTTT
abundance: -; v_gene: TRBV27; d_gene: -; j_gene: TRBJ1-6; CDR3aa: CASSATRGGYNSPLHF; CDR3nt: TGTGCCAGCAGTGCGACCCGGGGAGGGTATAATTCACCCCTCCACTTT
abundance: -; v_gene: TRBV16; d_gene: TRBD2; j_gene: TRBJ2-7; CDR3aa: CASSHEGGVSEQYF; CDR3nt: TGTGCCAGCAGCCACGAGGGAGGGGTCTCAGAGCAGTACTTC
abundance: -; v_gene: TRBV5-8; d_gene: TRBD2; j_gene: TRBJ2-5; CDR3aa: CASSLGLAGEGETQYF; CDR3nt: TGTGCCAGCAGCTTGGGACTAGCGGGAGAGGGAGAGACCCAGTACTTC
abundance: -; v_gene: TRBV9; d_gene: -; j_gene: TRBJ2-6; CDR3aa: CASSNTPLGSGANVLTF; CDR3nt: TGTGCCAGCAGCAACACTCCCTTGGGCTCTGGGGCCAACGTCCTGACTTTC
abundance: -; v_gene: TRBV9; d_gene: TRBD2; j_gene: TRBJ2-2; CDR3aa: CASSATSGGLKTTGELFF; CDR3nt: TGTGCCAGCAGTGCGACTAGCGGGGGACTTAAAACAACCGGGGAGCTGTTTTTT
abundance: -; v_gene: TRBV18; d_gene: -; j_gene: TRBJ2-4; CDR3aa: CASSPPNGAKNIQYF; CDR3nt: TGTGCCAGCTCACCACCTAACGGCGCCAAAAACATTCAGTACTTC
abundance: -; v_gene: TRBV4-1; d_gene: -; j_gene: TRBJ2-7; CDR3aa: CASSPLGSVNEQYF; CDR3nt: TGCGCCAGCAGCCCCCTCGGTTCGGTTAACGAGCAGTACTTC
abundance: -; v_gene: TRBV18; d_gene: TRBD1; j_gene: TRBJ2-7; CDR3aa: CASSPPGQSYSYEQYF; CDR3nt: TGTGCCAGCTCACCTCCGGGACAGTCCTACTCCTACGAGCAGTACTTC
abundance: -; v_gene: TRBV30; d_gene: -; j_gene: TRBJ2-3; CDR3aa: CAWSVGRESTDTQYF; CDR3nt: TGTGCCTGGAGTGTCGGCAGGGAAAGCACAGATACGCAGTATTTT
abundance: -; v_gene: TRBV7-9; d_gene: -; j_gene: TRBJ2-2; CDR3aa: CASSQGGGANTGELFF; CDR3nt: TGTGCCAGCAGCCAAGGGGGGGGCGCGAACACCGGGGAGCTGTTTTTT
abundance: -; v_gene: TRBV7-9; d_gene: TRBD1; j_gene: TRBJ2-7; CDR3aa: CASSFTGGRLNEQYF; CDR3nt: TGTGCCAGCAGCTTCACAGGGGGAAGGCTCAACGAGCAGTACTTC
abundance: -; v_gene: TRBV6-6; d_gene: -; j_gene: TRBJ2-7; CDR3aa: CASRPTGSSYEQYF; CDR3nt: TGTGCCAGCAGACCGACGGGGAGCTCCTACGAGCAGTACTTC
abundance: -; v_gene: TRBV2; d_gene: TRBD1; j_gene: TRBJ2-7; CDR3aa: CASSFYLPGQHYEQYF; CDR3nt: TGTGCCAGCAGTTTCTACCTCCCGGGACAGCACTACGAGCAGTACTTC
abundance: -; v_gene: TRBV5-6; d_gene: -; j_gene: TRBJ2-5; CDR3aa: CASSGRTGPPETQYF; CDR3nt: TGTGCCAGCAGCGGGAGGACAGGCCCCCCGGAGACCCAGTACTTC
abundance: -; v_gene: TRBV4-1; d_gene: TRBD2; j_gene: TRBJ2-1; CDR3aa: CASSQRLAGDEQFF; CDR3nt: TGCGCCAGCAGCCAAAGACTAGCGGGGGATGAGCAGTTCTTC
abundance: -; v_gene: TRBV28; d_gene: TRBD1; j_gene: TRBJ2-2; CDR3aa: CASSLGRGRPANTGELFF; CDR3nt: TGTGCCAGCAGTTTGGGCAGGGGGCGACCGGCGAACACCGGGGAGCTGTTTTTT
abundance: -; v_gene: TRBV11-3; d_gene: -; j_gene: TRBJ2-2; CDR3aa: CASSFPGAVDTGELFF; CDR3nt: TGTGCCAGCAGCTTCCCCGGGGCAGTAGACACCGGGGAGCTGTTTTTT
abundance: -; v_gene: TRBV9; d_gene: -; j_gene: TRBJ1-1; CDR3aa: CASSSLGMKAFF; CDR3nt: TGTGCCAGCAGCTCCCTAGGTATGAAGGCTTTCTTT
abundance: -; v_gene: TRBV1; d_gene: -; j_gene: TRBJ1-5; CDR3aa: CTSSQSRDRGNQPQHF; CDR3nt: TGCACCAGCAGCCAAAGCCGGGACAGGGGCAATCAGCCCCAGCATTTT
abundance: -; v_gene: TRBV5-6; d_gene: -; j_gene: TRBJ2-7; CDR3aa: CASSLDVYEQYF; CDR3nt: TGTGCCAGCAGCTTGGATGTCTACGAGCAGTACTTC
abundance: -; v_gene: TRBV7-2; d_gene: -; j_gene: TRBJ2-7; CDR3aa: CASSLALGSEQYF; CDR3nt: TGTGCCAGCAGCTTAGCGCTCGGGAGCGAGCAGTACTTC
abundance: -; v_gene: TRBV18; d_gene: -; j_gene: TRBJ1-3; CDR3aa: CASSPLGQSSGNTIYF; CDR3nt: TGTGCCAGCTCACCACTTGGACAGTCCTCTGGAAACACCATATATTTT
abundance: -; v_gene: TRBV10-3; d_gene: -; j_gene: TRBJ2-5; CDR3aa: CAISESRGLGETQYF; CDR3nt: TGTGCCATCAGTGAGTCGAGGGGATTGGGGGAGACCCAGTACTTC
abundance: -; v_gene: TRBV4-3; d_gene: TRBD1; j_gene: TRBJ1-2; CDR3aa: CASSQGGTANYGYTF; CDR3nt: TGCGCCAGCAGCCAAGGGGGGACAGCTAACTATGGCTACACCTTC
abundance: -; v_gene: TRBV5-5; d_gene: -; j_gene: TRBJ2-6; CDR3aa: CASSPRTVADGANVLTF; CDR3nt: TGTGCCAGCAGCCCGCGGACGGTTGCCGATGGGGCCAACGTCCTGACTTTC
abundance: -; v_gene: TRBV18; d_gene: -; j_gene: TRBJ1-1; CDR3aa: CASSPRGQLNTEAFF; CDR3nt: TGTGCCAGCTCACCAAGAGGACAGCTGAACACTGAAGCTTTCTTT
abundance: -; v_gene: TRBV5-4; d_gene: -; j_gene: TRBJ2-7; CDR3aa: CASSGGSRDEQYF; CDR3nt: TGTGCCAGCAGCGGGGGTAGTCGGGACGAGCAGTACTTC
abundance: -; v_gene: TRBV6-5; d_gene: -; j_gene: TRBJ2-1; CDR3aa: CASSYFVSSRYEQFF; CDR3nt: TGTGCCAGCAGTTACTTTGTTAGCTCCAGGTATGAGCAGTTCTTC